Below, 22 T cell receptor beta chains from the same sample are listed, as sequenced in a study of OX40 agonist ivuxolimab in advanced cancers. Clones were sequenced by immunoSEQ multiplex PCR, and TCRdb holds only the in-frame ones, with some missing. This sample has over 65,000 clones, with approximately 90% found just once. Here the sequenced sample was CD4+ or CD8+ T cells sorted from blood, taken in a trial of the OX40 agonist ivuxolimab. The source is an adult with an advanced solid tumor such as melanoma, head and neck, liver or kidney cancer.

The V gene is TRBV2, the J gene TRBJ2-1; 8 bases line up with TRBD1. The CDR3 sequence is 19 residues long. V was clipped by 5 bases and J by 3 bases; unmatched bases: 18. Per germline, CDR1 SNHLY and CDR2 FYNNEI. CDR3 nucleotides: TGTGCCAGCAGTTATGGACAGGGCAGGGGATTCGACCTCTACAATGAGCAGTTCTTC. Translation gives CASSYGQGRGFDLYNEQFF. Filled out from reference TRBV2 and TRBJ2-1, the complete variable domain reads EPEVTQTPSHQVTQMGQEVILRCVPISNHLYFYWYRQILGQKVEFLVSFYNNEISEKSEIFDDQFSVERPDGSNFTLKIRSTKLEDSAMYFCASSYGQGRGFDLYNEQFFGPGTRLTVL.

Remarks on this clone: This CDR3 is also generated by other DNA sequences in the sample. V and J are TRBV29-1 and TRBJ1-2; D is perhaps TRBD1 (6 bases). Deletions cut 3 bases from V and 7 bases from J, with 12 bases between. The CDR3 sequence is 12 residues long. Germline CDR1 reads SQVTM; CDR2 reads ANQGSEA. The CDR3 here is CSVEGGAGGYTF. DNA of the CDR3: TGCAGCGTTGAGGGGGGCGCGGGTGGCTACACCTTC.

The CDR3 sequence is CASSYGTGPYYEQYF. The CDR3 DNA sequence: TGTGCCAGCAGTTACGGGACAGGGCCCTACTACGAGCAGTACTTC. The chain uses TRBV6-5 and TRBJ2-7; 9 nucleotides line up with TRBD1. The CDR3 totals 15 residues. Germline CDR1 MNHEY, CDR2 SVGAGI. After removal of 2 bases from V and 3 bases from J, the junction contained 5 bases not matched to a gene.

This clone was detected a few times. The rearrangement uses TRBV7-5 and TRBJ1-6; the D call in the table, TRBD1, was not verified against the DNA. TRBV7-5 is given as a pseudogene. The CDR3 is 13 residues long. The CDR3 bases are TGTGCCAGCAGCTTACAGTATAATTCACCCCTCCACTTT. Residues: CASSLQYNSPLHF.

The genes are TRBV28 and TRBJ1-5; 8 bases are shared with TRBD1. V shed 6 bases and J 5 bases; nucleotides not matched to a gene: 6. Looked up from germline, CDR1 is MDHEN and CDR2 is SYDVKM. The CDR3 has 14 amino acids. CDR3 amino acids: CASSFRGHYQPQHF. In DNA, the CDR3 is TGTGCCAGCAGCTTCAGGGGGCATTATCAGCCCCAGCATTTT.

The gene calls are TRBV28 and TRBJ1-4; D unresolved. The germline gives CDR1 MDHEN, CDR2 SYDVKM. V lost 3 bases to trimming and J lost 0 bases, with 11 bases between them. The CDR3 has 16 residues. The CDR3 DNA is TGTGCCAGCAGTTTGAGTGGGCTTGCAACTAATGAAAAACTGTTTTTT. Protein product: CASSLSGLATNEKLFF.

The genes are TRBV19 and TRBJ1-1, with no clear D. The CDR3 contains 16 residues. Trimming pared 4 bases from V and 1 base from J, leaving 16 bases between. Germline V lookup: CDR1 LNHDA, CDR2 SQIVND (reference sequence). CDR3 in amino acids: CASSTGLNWANTEAFF. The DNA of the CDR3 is TGTGCCAGTAGTACGGGGTTGAATTGGGCGAACACTGAAGCTTTCTTT.

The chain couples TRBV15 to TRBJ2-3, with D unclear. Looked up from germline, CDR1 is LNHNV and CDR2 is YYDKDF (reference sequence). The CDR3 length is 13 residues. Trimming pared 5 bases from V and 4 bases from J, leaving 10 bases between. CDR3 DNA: TGTGCCACCAGCGGCGATCTAGCAGATACGCAGTATTTT. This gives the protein CATSGDLADTQYF.

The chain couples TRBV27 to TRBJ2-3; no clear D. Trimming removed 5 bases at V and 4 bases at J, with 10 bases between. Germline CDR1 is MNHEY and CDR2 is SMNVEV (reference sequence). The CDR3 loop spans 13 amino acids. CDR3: CASSPWVADTQYF. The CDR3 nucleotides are TGTGCCAGCAGTCCATGGGTGGCAGATACGCAGTATTTT.

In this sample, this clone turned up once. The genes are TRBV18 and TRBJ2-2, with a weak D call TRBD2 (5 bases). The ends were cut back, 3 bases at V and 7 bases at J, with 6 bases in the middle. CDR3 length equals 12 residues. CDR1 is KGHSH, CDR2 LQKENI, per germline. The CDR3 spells CASSPRVGELFF. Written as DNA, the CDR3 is TGTGCCAGCTCACCGAGGGTCGGGGAGCTGTTTTTT. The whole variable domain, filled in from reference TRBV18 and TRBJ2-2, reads NAGVMQNPRHLVRRRGQEARLRCSPMKGHSHVYWYRQLPEEGLKFMVYLQKENIIDESGMPKERFSAEFPKEGPSILRIQQVVRGDSAAYFCASSPRVGELFFGEGSRLTVL.

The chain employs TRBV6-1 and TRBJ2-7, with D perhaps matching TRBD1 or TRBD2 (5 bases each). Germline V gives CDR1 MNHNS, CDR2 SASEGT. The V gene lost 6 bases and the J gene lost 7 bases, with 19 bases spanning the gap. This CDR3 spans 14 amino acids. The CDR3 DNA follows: TGTGCCAGCAGCCAGGGCATGGTGACGGGGGAGCAGTACTTC. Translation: CASSQGMVTGEQYF.

In nucleotides, the CDR3 is TGTGCCAGTCAAGACAGGGCGGGTGGCTACACCTTC. Encoded protein: CASQDRAGGYTF. The chain is built from TRBV11-2 and TRBJ1-2; 7 nucleotides line up with TRBD1. Trimming removed 9 bases from V and 7 bases from J; junction bases left unmatched: 8. Germline V gene data show CDR1 as SGHAT and CDR2 as FQNNGV. The CDR3 is 12 amino acids.

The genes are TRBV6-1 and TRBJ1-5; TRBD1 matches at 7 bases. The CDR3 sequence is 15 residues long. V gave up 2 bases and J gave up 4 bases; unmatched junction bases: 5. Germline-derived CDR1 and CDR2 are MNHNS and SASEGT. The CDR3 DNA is TGTGCCAGCAGTGAAAGGGACAGACCAAATCAGCCCCAGCATTTT. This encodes CASSERDRPNQPQHF.

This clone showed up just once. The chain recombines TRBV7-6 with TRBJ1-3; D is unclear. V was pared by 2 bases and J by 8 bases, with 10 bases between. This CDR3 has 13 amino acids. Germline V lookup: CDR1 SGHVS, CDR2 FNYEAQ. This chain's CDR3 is CASSLSWRDTIYF. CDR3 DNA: TGTGCCAGCAGCTTATCATGGAGGGACACCATATATTTT.

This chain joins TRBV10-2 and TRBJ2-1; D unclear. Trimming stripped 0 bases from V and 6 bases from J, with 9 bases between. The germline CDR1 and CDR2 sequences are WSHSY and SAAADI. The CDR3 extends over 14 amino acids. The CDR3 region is CASSESLVSNEQFF. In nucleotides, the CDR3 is TGCGCCAGCAGTGAGTCTTTGGTTTCCAATGAGCAGTTCTTC.

The CDR3 loop is CASSSGPGTEAFF. The CDR3 region has the DNA TGTGCCAGCAGCTCGGGCCCGGGCACTGAAGCTTTCTTT. The gene calls are TRBV5-5 and TRBJ1-1; D unclear. The germline V and J ends were trimmed by 3 bases and 4 bases, with 10 bases remaining between them. The CDR3 has 13 residues. Germline loops: CDR1 SGHKS, CDR2 YYEKEE (reference sequence). Supplemented by reference TRBV5-5 and TRBJ1-1, the full variable domain reads DAGVTQSPTHLIKTRGQQVTLRCSPISGHKSVSWYQQVLGQGPQFIFQYYEKEERGRGNFPDRFSARQFPNYSSELNVNALLLGDSALYLCASSSGPGTEAFFGQGTRLTVV.

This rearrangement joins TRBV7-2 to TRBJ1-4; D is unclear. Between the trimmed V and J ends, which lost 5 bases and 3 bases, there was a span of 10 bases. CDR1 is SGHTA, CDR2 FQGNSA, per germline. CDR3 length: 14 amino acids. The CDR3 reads CASSPKPSNEKLFF. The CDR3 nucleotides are TGTGCCAGCAGCCCGAAACCATCTAATGAAAAACTGTTTTTT.

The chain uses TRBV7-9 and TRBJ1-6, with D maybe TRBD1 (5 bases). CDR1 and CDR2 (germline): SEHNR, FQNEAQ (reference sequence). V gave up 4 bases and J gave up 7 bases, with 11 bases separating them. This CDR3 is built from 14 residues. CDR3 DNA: TGTGCCAGCAGCTATCAGGGTGCAAATTCACCCCTCCACTTT. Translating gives CASSYQGANSPLHF.

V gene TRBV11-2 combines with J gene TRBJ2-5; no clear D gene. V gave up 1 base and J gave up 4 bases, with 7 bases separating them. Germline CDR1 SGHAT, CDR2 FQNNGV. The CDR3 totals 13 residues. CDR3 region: CASSLALVETQYF. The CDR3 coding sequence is TGTGCCAGCAGCTTAGCTTTAGTAGAGACCCAGTACTTC. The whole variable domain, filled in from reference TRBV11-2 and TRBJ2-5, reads EAGVAQSPRYKIIEKRQSVAFWCNPISGHATLYWYQQILGQGPKLLIQFQNNGVVDDSQLPKDRFSAERLKGVDSTLKIQPAKLEDSAVYLCASSLALVETQYFGPGTRLLVL.

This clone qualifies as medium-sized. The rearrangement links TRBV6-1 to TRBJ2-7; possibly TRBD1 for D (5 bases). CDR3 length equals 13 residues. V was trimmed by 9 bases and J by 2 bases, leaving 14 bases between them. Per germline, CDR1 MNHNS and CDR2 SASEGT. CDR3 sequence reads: CASTERQTYEQYF. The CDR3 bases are TGTGCCAGTACCGAAAGACAGACCTACGAGCAGTACTTC.

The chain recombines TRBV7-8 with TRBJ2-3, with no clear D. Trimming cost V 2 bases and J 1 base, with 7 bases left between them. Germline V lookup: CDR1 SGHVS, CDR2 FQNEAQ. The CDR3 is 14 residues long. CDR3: CASSLPYRTDTQYF. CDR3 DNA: TGTGCCAGCAGCTTACCTTATCGCACAGATACGCAGTATTTT.

The CDR3 bases are TGCGCCAGCAGCTCCGGCCAGCTCCTAGCTAACTATGGCTACACCTTC. Translation gives CASSSGQLLANYGYTF. V gene TRBV5-1 combines with J gene TRBJ1-2; unclear D gene. Germline V gene lookup returns CDR1 SGHRS and CDR2 YFSETQ. V was pared by 3 bases and J by 0 bases, with 15 bases between. CDR3 size: 16 residues.